The 26 T cell receptor beta chains listed next were all sequenced from one sample in a study of tumor-infiltrating lymphocytes in primary liver carcinoma. From approximately 550 ng of total RNA, TCR beta-specific cDNA was reverse-transcribed using a constant-region primer. The TCR beta library was amplified through three nested multiplex PCR rounds in a modified ARM-PCR procedure. It was with TRBV1-TRBV30 forward primers and a C-beta reverse primer that the first two PCR rounds were run, at approximately 10 cycles each. MiXCR, applied by TCRdb to the multiplex PCR reads, yields one record per CDR3 protein. The profile covers fewer than 200,000 distinct CDR3 sequences, with 85% appearing a single time and 18% taken by the ten largest. Co-extracting RNA and DNA was done with about 17-30 mg of unsorted bulk tissue as input. The sequenced sample was tumor tissue from primary liver carcinoma. Receptors originate from a middle-aged man with primary liver carcinoma and hepatitis B virus infection.

This rearrangement joins TRBV10-2 to TRBJ2-7; 10 bases agree with TRBD1. The length of the CDR3 is 14 residues. Germline V gene lookup returns CDR1 WSHSY and CDR2 SAAADI. Unmatched junction bases numbered 11, after V lost 10 bases and J lost 5 bases. The CDR3 is CATRRDRGIDEQYF. DNA of the CDR3: TGCGCCACAAGGCGGGACAGGGGTATCGACGAGCAGTACTTC.

This clonotype was found a few times. The chain links TRBV12-3 or TRBV12-4 to TRBJ2-3; 13 nucleotides agree with TRBD2. The CDR3 spans 16 residues. V lost 6 bases and J lost 12; bases outside the gene matches: 15. The CDR3 reads CASSRRTSGSTDKQYF. Written as DNA, the CDR3 is TGTGCCAGCAGCCGTCGGACTAGCGGGAGCACAGATAAACAGTATTTT.

Note on this clonotype: The junction and the germline gene differ at one end; a read error may be behind it. The V gene is TRBV29-1, the J gene TRBJ1-5; D might be TRBD1 (6 bases). CDR3 size: 13 residues. Germline V gene data show CDR1 as SQVTM and CDR2 as ANQGSEA. CDR3 bases: TGCAGCGCTGAAGGGGGAGCGAATCAGCCCCAGCGTTTT. Protein sequence: CSAEGGANQPQRF.

Regarding this clonotype: This may come from a read error, since a much larger clone is one base off. The J gene is TRBJ2-7, the V gene TRBV28; weak D call: TRBD2 (6 bases). The length of the CDR3 is 14 residues. Germline-derived CDR1 and CDR2 are MDHEN and SYDVKM. Trimming removed 6 bases at V and 6 bases at J, with 18 bases between. CDR3 coding DNA: TGTGCCAGCAGCCTCCACGTCCCAGCGGGCGAGCAGTACTTC. Its protein is CASSLHVPAGEQYF.

Concerning this clonotype itself: Sequence at one end of the junction differs from germline and may be a read error. CDR3 sequence: CASAKQVSNTEALF. The CDR3 bases are TGTGCCAGCGCCAAACAGGTTTCAAACACTGAAGCTTTATTT. The V call is TRBV6-5, the J call TRBJ1-1; D is perhaps TRBD1 (5 bases). CDR1 MNHEY and CDR2 SVGAGI come from the germline V gene. This CDR3 has 14 residues.

This chain uses TRBV6-2 or TRBV6-3 with TRBJ2-1; 7 bases agree with TRBD2. Germline V CDR1 and CDR2: MNHEY, SVGEGT. There are 15 residues in the CDR3. The ends lost 8 bases at V and 6 bases at J; junction bases unmatched: 13. The CDR3 reads CASAYTAGDLNEQFF. The CDR3 nucleotides read TGTGCCAGCGCTTACACGGCGGGAGACCTCAATGAGCAGTTCTTC.

On this clonotype: At one boundary the junction diverges from the germline segment, which might be a read error. The rearrangement joins TRBV4-3 to TRBJ2-3; 7 positions match TRBD2. Germline V gene data show CDR1 as LGHNA and CDR2 as YSLEER. The CDR3 consists of 15 residues. The CDR3 protein is CAGSQDVLAADTQYF. In DNA form, the CDR3 reads TGCGCCGGCAGCCAAGATGTCCTAGCGGCAGATACGCAGTATTTT.

As for this clonotype: One end of the junction varies from germline; a read error may be responsible. The V call is TRBV10-1, the J call TRBJ2-7; TRBD2 agrees at 9 bases. Germline CDR1 reads WNHNN; CDR2 reads SYGVQD (reference sequence). The CDR3 runs to 14 residues. Here the CDR3 reads CTSSGETSGYEQYF. The CDR3 DNA sequence: TGCACCAGTAGTGGGGAGACTAGCGGATACGAGCAGTACTTC.

In the case of this clonotype: A read error is possible here, since a much larger clone lies one base away. The V gene is TRBV24-1, the J gene TRBJ2-2; D might be TRBD2 (5 bases). This CDR3 is 14 amino acids long. The germline gives CDR1 KGHDR, CDR2 SFDVKD. The CDR3 DNA reads as TGTGCCAGCAGTGCCGGGGCGAACACCGGGGAGCTGTTTTTT. Amino acids: CASSAGANTGELFF.

Concerning this clonotype: A read error may produce the germline difference seen at one junction end. This chain links TRBV11-2 with TRBJ2-4; D gene ambiguous. This CDR3 comprises 15 residues. Germline CDR1 and CDR2: SGHAT and FQNNGV. Written as DNA, the CDR3 is TGTGCCAGCATCACTTCGGCGTTAGCCAAAAACATTCAGTATTTC. Its protein product is CASITSALAKNIQYF.

This clonotype appeared a single time. A much larger clone sits a single nucleotide away, making a read error possible. J is TRBJ2-7 and V is TRBV7-9, with 10 nucleotides matching TRBD1. Germline lookup yields CDR1 SEHNR and CDR2 FQNEAQ (reference sequence). There are 14 residues in the CDR3. The ends lost 8 bases at V and 4 bases at J; junction bases unmatched: 8. CDR3 in DNA: TGTGCCAGCTGCGAGGGACAGGGGCCTTACGAGCAGTACTTC. As protein: CASCEGQGPYEQYF.

The rearrangement uses TRBV12-3 or TRBV12-4 and TRBJ2-7; 9 bases are shared with TRBD1. The CDR3 covers 16 residues. The CDR3: CISSPHPGQGDHEQYF. CDR3 sequence (DNA): TGTATCAGCAGCCCCCATCCGGGACAGGGAGACCACGAGCAGTACTTC.

With regard to this clonotype: It may be a read error: a sequence one base away is much more abundant. The CDR3: CASSSQGARKNIQYF. In DNA, the CDR3 is TGTGCCAGCAGTTCTCAGGGGGCGCGAAAAAACATTCAGTACTTC. This sequence joins TRBV28 and TRBJ2-4; 8 positions match TRBD1. With V trimmed by 4 bases and J by 4 bases, 6 bases remained unmatched. CDR1 and CDR2 (germline): MDHEN, SYDVKM. The CDR3 runs 15 residues.

This sequence joins TRBV5-4 and TRBJ2-7, with 10 bases matching TRBD2. After removal of 4 bases from V and 6 bases from J, the junction contained 13 bases not matched to a gene. Germline V gives CDR1 SGHNT, CDR2 YYREEE (reference sequence). This CDR3 has 16 amino acids. As DNA, the CDR3 is TGTGCCAGCAGCAGGACTAGCGGAGGTAGAGGGGCCGAGCAGTACTTC. Translating gives CASSRTSGGRGAEQYF.

Worth noting for this clonotype: Germline is not matched at one junction end, which may reflect a read error. The chain combines TRBV5-1 with TRBJ2-3; D remains ambiguous. In germline, CDR1 is SGHRS, CDR2 YFSETQ. The CDR3 covers 16 residues. CDR3 sequence: CASSLGPDWNTDMQYF. The CDR3 region has the DNA TGCGCCAGCAGCTTGGGACCAGACTGGAACACAGATATGCAGTATTTT.

This clonotype was picked up one time. A read error may produce the germline difference seen at one junction end. The chain uses TRBV9 and TRBJ2-2; 7 bases line up with TRBD2. The germline CDR1 and CDR2 sequences are SGDLS and YYNGEE. This CDR3 contains 16 residues. The CDR3 DNA follows: TGTGCCGGCAGCGTAGCCGGGAGGACTTACACCGGGGAGCTGTTTTTT. This codes for CAGSVAGRTYTGELFF.

Details on this clonotype: A read error may account for a junction end that differs from germline. This chain joins TRBV12-3 or TRBV12-4 and TRBJ2-3, with D perhaps TRBD2 (5 bases). The CDR3 covers 14 residues. The CDR3 is CASSPGTSPDTQFF. DNA for the CDR3: TGTGCCAGCAGTCCCGGAACTAGTCCAGATACGCAGTTTTTT.

With respect to this clonotype: The CDR3 carries no conserved terminal phenylalanine or tryptophan, so it likely arises from a read error. V usage is TRBV4-1 and J usage is TRBJ2-1; D is possibly TRBD1 or TRBD2 (5 bases each). Germline CDR1 is MGHRA and CDR2 is YSYEKL. The CDR3 spans 15 residues. CDR3 coding DNA: TGCACCAGCAGCCAGGAAGGGACCGCGGGCCGGAAGCAGTTCCTC. As protein: CTSSQEGTAGRKQFL.

This clonotype was counted a single time. The chain employs TRBV29-1 and TRBJ2-2, with a weak D call TRBD1 (6 bases). The germline V gene has CDR1 SQVTM and CDR2 ANQGSEA. V was trimmed by 3 bases and J by 14 bases, leaving 22 bases between them. There are 14 residues in the CDR3. The CDR3 DNA reads as TGCAGCGTTGATTCAGGGGTGAACACCGGGGCACTGTTTTTT. Translation: CSVDSGVNTGALFF.

Notes on this clonotype: A junction boundary mismatches the germline segment, possibly from a read error. The chain is built from TRBV11-1 and TRBJ2-1; D gene uncertain. CDR3 length: 12 amino acids. Germline-derived CDR1 and CDR2 are SGHAT and FQDESV (reference sequence). This CDR3 is CANSFENKEQFF. The CDR3 DNA reads TGTGCCAACAGCTTTGAGAACAAAGAGCAGTTCTTC.

The genes are TRBV6-2 or TRBV6-3 and TRBJ2-1; D is tentatively TRBD1 or TRBD2 (5 bases each). The length of the CDR3 is 16 residues. Per the germline V gene, CDR1 is MNHEY and CDR2 is SVGEGT. The V gene lost 11 bases and the J gene lost 4 bases, with 24 bases spanning the gap. The CDR3 sequence is CAGNPPGQGSYNEQFF. CDR3 nucleotide sequence: TGTGCCGGCAATCCGCCGGGGCAGGGCTCATACAATGAGCAGTTCTTC.

Regarding this clonotype: Compared with germline, one end of the junction differs, possibly owing to a read error. The rearrangement uses TRBV12-3 or TRBV12-4 and TRBJ2-5; no reliable D call. The CDR3 length is 16 residues. The CDR3 loop reads CASSFSVQRAQETKYF. The CDR3 nucleotides are TGTGCCAGCAGTTTTTCGGTGCAACGAGCCCAAGAGACCAAGTACTTC.

Regarding this clonotype: Since no conserved phenylalanine or tryptophan closes the CDR3, a read error is the likely cause. The chain combines TRBV29-1 with TRBJ1-2; D is undetermined. Germline CDR1 is SQVTM and CDR2 is ANQGSEA. The CDR3 sequence is 12 residues long. In nucleotides, the CDR3 is TGCAGCTGGAAGGTCGGGTCCTATTGCTACACCCTC. It translates to CSWKVGSYCYTL.

As to this clonotype: The junction differs from germline at one of its ends, possibly a read error. The chain has TRBV10-3 and TRBJ2-2, with 12 bases aligning to TRBD2. The germline CDR1 and CDR2 sequences are ENHRY and SYGVKD. The CDR3 is made up of 18 amino acids. The chain's CDR3 is CAISDGTSGPANSGELFF. The CDR3 bases are TGTGCCATCAGTGACGGGACTAGCGGGCCGGCAAACAGCGGGGAGCTGTTTTTT.

As concerns this clonotype: At one end, the junction sequence differs from germline, possibly due to a read error. V usage is TRBV11-1 and J usage is TRBJ1-6; a weak D match, TRBD1 (5 bases). The CDR3 has 13 amino acids. Germline-derived CDR1 and CDR2 are SGHAT and FQDESV (reference sequence). The CDR3 is CAISRTLDLPLHF. The DNA of the CDR3 is TGTGCCATCAGCCGGACACTGGATTTACCCCTCCACTTT.

Points on this clonotype: An end of the junction does not agree with germline; a read error may underlie this. The chain uses TRBV20-1 and TRBJ1-5; 8 bases line up with TRBD1. The CDR3 consists of 13 residues. CDR1 DFQATT and CDR2 SNEGSKA come from the germline V gene (reference sequence). CDR3 nucleotide sequence: TGTAATGCTGAGAGACAGGGGATTGAGCCCCAGCATTTT. Residues: CNAERQGIEPQHF.